This T cell receptor (beta chain) was captured in a study of T cells after yellow fever vaccination. The table lists this clonotype with a few counts. One entry per CDR3 protein, called by TCRdb with MiXCR from the 5' RACE reads. Among 450,000 to 550,000 distinct CDR3 sequences listed, around a fifth were seen once. The J segment lost 11 bases and the V segment lost 0 bases, leaving 7 bases of the junction unmatched. The CDR3 has 13 residues. CDR1 and CDR2 (germline): SGDLS, YYNGEE. This chain links TRBV9 with TRBJ1-1, with 7 bases matching TRBD1. This specimen consisted of PBMCs, obtained 21 days after the first yellow fever vaccination. This clonotype was sampled from a man between 18 and 35 years old who received the YFV17D yellow fever vaccine. The CDR3 is CASSVEQTGVAFF. In DNA, the CDR3 is TGTGCCAGCAGCGTAGAGCAAACAGGGGTGGCTTTCTTT.